These T cell receptor beta chains were read from a single sample in a study of blood T cells in healthy people across ages. One entry per CDR3 protein, called by TCRdb with MiXCR from the 5' RACE reads. Among hundreds of thousands of distinct CDR3 sequences, around 25% were seen once, and the ten largest hold roughly a tenth. This same sample was also part of a study on T cells of mothers and their children.

Sequencing used blood. These receptors all stem from a boy aged 5-17 years in good health. The CDR3 runs from the conserved cysteine through the conserved F or W. The D gene is left open where the match is weak. Only part of the rows carry a size: once, few, many, or a class if the clone is expanded.

v_call,clone_size,d_call,j_call,cdr3_nt,cdr3_aa
TRBV24-1,few,.,TRBJ2-3,TGTGCCACCAGTGATTTATCTAGCACAGATACGCAGTATTTT,CATSDLSSTDTQYF
TRBV6-2/TRBV6-3,few,.,TRBJ1-3,TGTGCCAGCAGTTACGGCGGCTACTCTGGAAACACCATATATTTT,CASSYGGYSGNTIYF
TRBV29-1,.,.,TRBJ2-2,TGCAGCGTCATCGGGACTTCCTACACCGGGGAGCTGTTTTTT,CSVIGTSYTGELFF
TRBV18,.,.,TRBJ2-7,TGTGCCTGCTCGCCCCCCCCGGGGAGCTCCGAGCAGTACTTC,CACSPPPGSSEQYF
TRBV5-1,.,TRBD2,TRBJ2-3,TGCGCCAGCAACCAGCGGGGGGAAAAGGATACGCAGTATTTT,CASNQRGEKDTQYF
TRBV12-3/TRBV12-4,few,.,TRBJ2-5,TGTGCCAGCAGTTTAGATGTCGCGTACCAAGAGACCCAGTACTTC,CASSLDVAYQETQYF
TRBV29-1,.,.,TRBJ2-3,TGCAGCGTTGAAGGTACAGGGTTGTTGGATACGCAGTATTTT,CSVEGTGLLDTQYF
TRBV29-1,few,TRBD2,TRBJ2-1,TGCAGCGTTGATTGGTTTAGCGGGAGATATGTTGAGCAGTTCTTC,CSVDWFSGRYVEQFF
TRBV4-1,few,.,TRBJ2-5,TGCGCCAGCAGCCAAGAGGGCCCCGGCCCCGAGTTTCAGTACTTC,CASSQEGPGPEFQYF
TRBV12-3/TRBV12-4,.,TRBD2,TRBJ2-3,TGTGCCAGCAGTCAGACTAGCGGGAAAACAGATACGCAGTATTTT,CASSQTSGKTDTQYF
TRBV5-1,.,.,TRBJ2-1,TGCGCCAGCAGCTTCGAGGGAAGATACAATGAGCAGTTCTTC,CASSFEGRYNEQFF
TRBV20-1,few,.,TRBJ2-2,TGCAGTGCTGGACTCTACACCGGGGAGCTGTTTTTT,CSAGLYTGELFF
TRBV7-9,.,TRBD1,TRBJ1-3,TGTGCCAGCAGCCCAAAGGACAGGAACTCTGGAAACACCATATATTTT,CASSPKDRNSGNTIYF
TRBV6-1,few,.,TRBJ1-2,TGTGCCAGCAGTGAACAGGGATTTCGACCTGGCGGTAGGAGAGGCTACACCTTC,CASSEQGFRPGGRRGYTF
TRBV12-3/TRBV12-4,.,.,TRBJ1-4,TGTGCCAGCAGTTACCACGTAAGGGAAAAACTGTTTTTT,CASSYHVREKLFF
TRBV24-1,.,TRBD1,TRBJ2-1,TGTGCCACCAGTGACCACCGGGACAGGGGATACAATGAGCAGTTCTTC,CATSDHRDRGYNEQFF
TRBV12-3/TRBV12-4,few,.,TRBJ2-6,TGTGCCAGCACTCCGTCTTTTGGGGCCAACGTCCTGACTTTC,CASTPSFGANVLTF
TRBV20-1,.,TRBD2,TRBJ2-7,TGCAGTGCAATAGGCCCGACTAGCCTACGAGGTCCCTACGAGCAGTACTTC,CSAIGPTSLRGPYEQYF
TRBV20-1,few,.,TRBJ2-3,TGCAGTGCCAAGCCCCTTACTAGCACAGATACGCAGTATTTT,CSAKPLTSTDTQYF
TRBV7-9,.,.,TRBJ2-3,TGTGCCAGCACCCGGGGCACAGATACGCAGTATTTT,CASTRGTDTQYF
TRBV11-3,.,.,TRBJ2-1,TGTGCCAGCAGCCGATCAGTGCAGGCCAGAAATGAGCAGTTCTTC,CASSRSVQARNEQFF
TRBV19,.,TRBD2,TRBJ2-7,TGTGCCAGTAGTCCGGGACTAGCTTTCGAGCAGTACTTC,CASSPGLAFEQYF
TRBV5-6,.,.,TRBJ2-5,TGTGCCAGCAGCTTGGGCGCACAGGGTTTGGAGACCCAGTACTTC,CASSLGAQGLETQYF
TRBV11-3,.,TRBD1,TRBJ2-7,TGTGCCAGCAGCTTTTCGACAGGGGGCGAGCAGTACTTC,CASSFSTGGEQYF
TRBV29-1,.,.,TRBJ2-5,TGCAGCGTCCTGGATGGGGGAGAGACCCAGTACTTC,CSVLDGGETQYF
TRBV4-1,.,TRBD2,TRBJ2-7,TGCGCCAGCAGCCCCCTAGCGGGAGGAAGCCCCTACGAGCAGTACTTC,CASSPLAGGSPYEQYF
TRBV5-1,few,TRBD1,TRBJ2-5,TGCGCCAGCAGCTTGGCCCACGGGGGACAGGGTGAAGAGACCCAGTACTTC,CASSLAHGGQGEETQYF